A single sample is the source of the 5 T cell receptor beta chains below, sequenced in a study of CD8 T cells in Susac syndrome. Reverse transcription used roughly 0.45 to 1 ug RNA and random hexamers. MiXCR was run by TCRdb on the immunoSEQ multiplex PCR reads, yielding one entry per CDR3 protein. The table records 150,000 to 200,000 distinct CDR3 sequences, about 95% of them present only once. The sequenced sample was CD4+ T cells from PBMCs. The receptors stem from a human donor in good health.

The CDR3 bases are TGTGCCAGCAGACGACGGGGACAGGGAGGAAGAAGCAATCAGCCCCAGCATTTT. Translating gives CASRRRGQGGRSNQPQHF. The gene calls are TRBV6-1 and TRBJ1-5; 9 bases match TRBD1. The junction had 13 bases not matched to a gene; V was cut back by 6 bases and J by 1 base. This CDR3 has 18 residues. The germline gives CDR1 MNHNS, CDR2 SASEGT.

This clonotype has only one observation. The chain joins TRBV6-2 or TRBV6-3 to TRBJ2-3; D call uncertain. CDR3 length: 13 residues. From germline, CDR1 is MNHEY and CDR2 SVGEGT. The V gene lost 2 bases and the J gene lost 2 bases, with 5 bases spanning the gap. Here the CDR3 reads CASSYVSTDTQYF. The CDR3 nucleotides are TGTGCCAGCAGTTACGTGTCCACAGATACGCAGTATTTT.

V and J are TRBV12-3 or TRBV12-4 and TRBJ2-6; no firm D call. Trimming stripped 11 bases from V and 4 bases from J, with 3 bases between. The CDR3 has 10 amino acids. CDR3 nucleotides: TGTGCCTCGGGGGCCAACGTCCTGACTTTC. Encoded protein: CASGANVLTF.

The chain carries TRBV30 and TRBJ2-2, with no clear D. The V gene's germline CDR1 is GTSNPN and CDR2 SVGIG (reference sequence). V gave up 0 bases and J gave up 4 bases, with 6 bases separating them. CDR3 length equals 13 residues. CDR3 nucleotide sequence: TGTGCCTGGAGTGTACAGAGCACCGGGGAGCTGTTTTTT. It encodes CAWSVQSTGELFF. Looking up the rest from reference TRBV30 and TRBJ2-2 gives the full variable domain: SQTIHQWPATLVQPVGSPLSLECTVEGTSNPNLYWYRQAAGRGLQLLFYSVGIGQISSEVPQNLSASRPQDRQFILSSKKLLLSDSGFYLCAWSVQSTGELFFGEGSRLTVL.

The rearrangement links TRBV6-6 to TRBJ2-1, with 7 bases aligning to TRBD1. Germline assignment: CDR1 MNHNY and CDR2 SVGAGI (reference sequence). With V trimmed by 6 bases and J by 3 bases, 5 bases remained unmatched. The CDR3 spans 14 residues. CDR3 region: CASSDRAFYNEQFF. The CDR3 bases are TGTGCCAGCAGCGACAGGGCATTCTACAATGAGCAGTTCTTC.